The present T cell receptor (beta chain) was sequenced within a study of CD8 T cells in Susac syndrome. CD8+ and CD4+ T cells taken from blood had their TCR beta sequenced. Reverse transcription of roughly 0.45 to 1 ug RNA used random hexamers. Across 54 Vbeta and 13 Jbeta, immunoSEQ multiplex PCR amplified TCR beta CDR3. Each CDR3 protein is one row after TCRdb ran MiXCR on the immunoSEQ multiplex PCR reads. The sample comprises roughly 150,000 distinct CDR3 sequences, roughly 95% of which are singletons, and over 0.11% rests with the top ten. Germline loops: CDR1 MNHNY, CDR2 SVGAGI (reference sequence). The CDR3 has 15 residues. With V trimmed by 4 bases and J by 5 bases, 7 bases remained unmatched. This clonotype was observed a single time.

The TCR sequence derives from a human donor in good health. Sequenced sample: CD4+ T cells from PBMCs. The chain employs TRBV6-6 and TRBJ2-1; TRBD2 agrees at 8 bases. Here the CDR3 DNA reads TGTGCCAGCAGTTCCCCTGACGGGGGGGACAATGAGCAGTTCTTC. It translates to CASSSPDGGDNEQFF.